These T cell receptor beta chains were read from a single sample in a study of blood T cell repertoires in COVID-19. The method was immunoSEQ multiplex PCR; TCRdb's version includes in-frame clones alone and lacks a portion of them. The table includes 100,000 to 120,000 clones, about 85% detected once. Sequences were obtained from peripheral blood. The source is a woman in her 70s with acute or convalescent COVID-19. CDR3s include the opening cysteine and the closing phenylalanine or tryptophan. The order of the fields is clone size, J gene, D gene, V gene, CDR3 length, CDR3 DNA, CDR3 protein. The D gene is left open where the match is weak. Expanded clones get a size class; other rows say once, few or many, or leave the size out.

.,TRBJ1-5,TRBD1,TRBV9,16,TGTGCCAGCAGCCCAGAAGGAGGGGGCTCAAATCAGCCCCAGCATTTT,CASSPEGGGSNQPQHF
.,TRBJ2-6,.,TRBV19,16,TGTGCCAGTAGTATAGTACAGGTCTCTGGGGCCAACGTCCTGACTTTC,CASSIVQVSGANVLTF
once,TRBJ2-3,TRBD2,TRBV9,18,TGTGCCAGCAGCGTAGACCCTTCGGGGAGCGGGAGAAAAGATACGCAGTATTTT,CASSVDPSGSGRKDTQYF
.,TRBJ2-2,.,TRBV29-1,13,TGCGCCGGGAGTAGGCGGGGAACCGGGGAGCTGTTTTTT,CAGSRRGTGELFF
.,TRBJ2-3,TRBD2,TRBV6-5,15,TGTGCCAGCAGTTACGGTGGACTAGTCGGCGATACGCAGTATTTT,CASSYGGLVGDTQYF
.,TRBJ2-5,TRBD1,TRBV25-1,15,TGTGCCAGCAGTATACAGGGGGTGACCCAAGAGACCCAGTACTTC,CASSIQGVTQETQYF
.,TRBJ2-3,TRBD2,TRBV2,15,TGTGCCAGCAGGGGGACTAGCGGGAGAGGAGATACGCAGTATTTT,CASRGTSGRGDTQYF
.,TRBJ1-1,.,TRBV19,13,TGTGCCAGTAGTAAACGACAGGAGGAAAAAGCTTTCTTT,CASSKRQEEKAFF
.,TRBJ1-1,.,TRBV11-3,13,TGTGCCAGCAGCGATACCGGGAATACTGAAGCTTTCTTT,CASSDTGNTEAFF
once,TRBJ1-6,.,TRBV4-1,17,TGCGCCAGCAGCCAAGATGGGGGGAGCTCCTATAATTCACCCCTCCACTTT,CASSQDGGSSYNSPLHF
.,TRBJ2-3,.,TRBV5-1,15,TGCGCCAGCAGCTCGTCGGGACAAAGCACAGATACGCAGTATTTT,CASSSSGQSTDTQYF
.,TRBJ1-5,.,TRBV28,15,TGTGCCAGCTATGGAGCTCTCTATAGCAATCAGCCCCAGCATTTT,CASYGALYSNQPQHF
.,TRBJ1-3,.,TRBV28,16,TGTGCCAGCAGTCCCGCCCGGGGGGCGGTTGGAAACACCATATATTTT,CASSPARGAVGNTIYF
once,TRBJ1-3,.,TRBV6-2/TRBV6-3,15,TGTGCCAGCAGTCTCCAGGGGTTGTCTGGAAACACCATATATTTT,CASSLQGLSGNTIYF
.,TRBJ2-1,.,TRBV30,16,TGTGCCTGGAGTGTATACGGGAGTTTGTCCTACAATGAGCAGTTCTTC,CAWSVYGSLSYNEQFF
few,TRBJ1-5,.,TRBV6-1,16,TGTGCCAGCAGTGAAGCAGGGGCAGGGAAGGGCCAGCCCCAGCATTTT,CASSEAGAGKGQPQHF
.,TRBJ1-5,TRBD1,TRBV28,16,TGTGCCAGCAGTTTTCTCTCCAGGGGGGGCAATCAGCCCCAGCATTTT,CASSFLSRGGNQPQHF
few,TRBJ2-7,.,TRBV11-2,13,TGTGCCAGCAGCACTAGAAGCGGGTACGAGCAGTACTTC,CASSTRSGYEQYF
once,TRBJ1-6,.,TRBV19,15,TGTGCCAGTAGTCCTAACAGGGACAATAATTCACCCCTCCACTTT,CASSPNRDNNSPLHF
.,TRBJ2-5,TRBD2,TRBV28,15,TGTGCCAGCACCCTAGGGACTAGCGGCCAAGAGACCCAGTACTTC,CASTLGTSGQETQYF
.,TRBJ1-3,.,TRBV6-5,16,TGTGCCAGCAGTTACTCCCCGACAGGCTCTGGAAACACCATATATTTT,CASSYSPTGSGNTIYF
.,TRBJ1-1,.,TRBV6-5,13,TGTGCCAGCAGTTACCGAGGGAACACTGAAGCTTTCTTT,CASSYRGNTEAFF
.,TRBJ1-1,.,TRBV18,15,TGTGCCAGCTCACCACCTACGACAGTCAACACTGAAGCTTTCTTT,CASSPPTTVNTEAFF
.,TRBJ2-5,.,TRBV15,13,TGTGCCACCAGCAGGACTGACGAAGAGACCCAGTACTTC,CATSRTDEETQYF
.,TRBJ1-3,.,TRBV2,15,TGTGCCAGCATACAGGGTCCCCTCTCTGGAAACACCATATATTTT,CASIQGPLSGNTIYF
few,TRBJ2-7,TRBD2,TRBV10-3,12,TGTGCCATCAAGGCTAGCGGCTACGAGCAGTACTTC,CAIKASGYEQYF
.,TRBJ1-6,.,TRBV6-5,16,TGTGCCAGCAGTTACTCCCACAGCTCCTATAATTCACCCCTCCACTTT,CASSYSHSSYNSPLHF
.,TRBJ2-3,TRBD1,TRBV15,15,TGTGCCACCAGCAGCTCACAGGGGGCCCCAGATACGCAGTATTTT,CATSSSQGAPDTQYF
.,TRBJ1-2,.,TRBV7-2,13,TGTGCCAGCAGCCCACAGGCGTACGGTGGCTACACCTTC,CASSPQAYGGYTF
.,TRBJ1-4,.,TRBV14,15,TGTGCCAGCAGCCCCACCGGGACTCTCAGGGAAAAACTGTTTTTT,CASSPTGTLREKLFF